Following are 21 T cell receptor beta chains from one sample sequenced in a study of blood T cell repertoires in COVID-19. Sequencing was performed with immunoSEQ multiplex PCR; in TCRdb, only in-frame clones are kept and a portion is missing. The sample carries tens of thousands of clones, more than 75% recorded once. The sample comprised peripheral blood. The receptors originated from a woman of 80 years or more with acute or convalescent COVID-19.

The chain links TRBV5-1 to TRBJ2-5; TRBD2 matches 12 bases. CDR3 length: 15 residues. From germline, CDR1 is SGHRS and CDR2 YFSETQ. V was clipped by 5 bases and J by 5 bases; unmatched bases: 7. The CDR3 DNA reads TGCGCCAGCAGTATCCTAGCGGGGGGGCCGGAGACCCAGTACTTC. Translated, it gives CASSILAGGPETQYF.

The chain links TRBV27 to TRBJ1-1, with a possible D match to TRBD1 (6 bases). V lost 5 bases to trimming and J lost 3 bases, with 22 bases between them. There are 17 residues in the CDR3. Germline V gene sequence: CDR1 MNHEY, CDR2 SMNVEV (reference sequence). CDR3 nucleotide sequence: TGTGCCAGCAGTCGCCAGCTCCAGGGGCTTGGACACACTGAAGCTTTCTTT. This sequence encodes CASSRQLQGLGHTEAFF.

The J gene is TRBJ2-5, the V gene TRBV5-4, with 8 bases matching TRBD1. This CDR3 region has 15 residues. Germline CDR1 and CDR2: SGHNT and YYREEE (reference sequence). V lost 3 bases and J lost 5; bases outside the gene matches: 9. In DNA form, the CDR3 reads TGTGCCAGCAGCTCCGGGACAGGTGGGGCGGAGACCCAGTACTTC. Protein sequence: CASSSGTGGAETQYF.

The gene calls are TRBV28 and TRBJ1-1, with TRBD1 as a possible D gene (6 bases). V was trimmed by 7 bases and J by 9 bases, leaving 12 bases between them. This CDR3 spans 11 amino acids. Germline V gene data show CDR1 as MDHEN and CDR2 as SYDVKM. The CDR3 region is CASTLGTQAFF. The DNA of the CDR3 is TGTGCCAGCACCCTAGGGACACAAGCTTTCTTT. Variable domain in full (rest from reference TRBV28 and TRBJ1-1): DVKVTQSSRYLVKRTGEKVFLECVQDMDHENMFWYRQDPGLGLRLIYFSYDVKMKEKGDIPEGYSVSREKKERFSLILESASTNQTSMYLCASTLGTQAFFGQGTRLTVV.

This clone has more than one count but fewer than ten. In DNA, the CDR3 is TGTGCCAGCACCCCCGGACAGGGAAGAACACCCCTCCACTTT. Residues: CASTPGQGRTPLHF. V is TRBV3-1 (or the pseudogene TRBV3-2) and J is TRBJ1-6, with 8 bases lining up with TRBD1. The V segment lost 7 bases and the J segment 11 bases; nucleotides outside the gene matches: 10. The CDR3 extends over 14 amino acids. Germline V gene data show CDR1 as LGHDT and CDR2 as YNNKEL (reference sequence).

The chain is built from TRBV19 and TRBJ2-5, with TRBD2 matching 13 bases. Germline trimming cut 6 bases from V and 7 bases from J; bases unmatched to any gene: 5. The CDR3 runs 14 residues. Per germline, CDR1 LNHDA and CDR2 SQIVND (reference sequence). The CDR3 spells CASSGTSGIGTQYF. The CDR3 nucleotides read TGTGCCAGTAGCGGGACTAGCGGGATTGGGACCCAGTACTTC.

This sequence joins TRBV12-3 or TRBV12-4 and TRBJ2-3; D uncertain. V lost 5 bases and J 4 bases, leaving 4 bases between the germline ends. The CDR3 loop spans 11 amino acids. CDR3 in amino acids: CASSPSDTQYF. The DNA of the CDR3 is TGTGCCAGCAGTCCCTCAGATACGCAGTATTTT.

V gene TRBV23-1 combines with J gene TRBJ2-2; 8 positions match TRBD1. TRBV23-1 counts as an open reading frame of uncertain function. The V gene end was trimmed by 4 bases and the J gene end by 3 bases; junction bases not matched to a gene: 7. The CDR3 has 16 amino acids. DNA for the CDR3: TGCGCCAGCAGTCGACGGACAGGGTCCCACACCGGGGAGCTGTTTTTT. This encodes CASSRRTGSHTGELFF.

V usage is TRBV5-5 and J usage is TRBJ2-6; 9 bases line up with TRBD1. Germline assignment: CDR1 SGHKS and CDR2 YYEKEE (reference sequence). Trimming took 2 bases from V and 0 from J; bases not matched to a gene: 9. The CDR3 loop spans 19 amino acids. CDR3 sequence (DNA): TGTGCCAGCAGCTTCTTCTCGGGACAGGGTTTCTCTGGGGCCAACGTCCTGACTTTC. It yields the protein CASSFFSGQGFSGANVLTF.

The CDR3: CASSQRYTDTQYF. CDR3 DNA sequence: TGTGCCAGCAGCCAACGGTACACAGATACGCAGTATTTT. The V call is TRBV16, the J call TRBJ2-3; D uncertain. Germline CDR1 is KGHSY and CDR2 is FQNENV. This CDR3 is built from 13 residues. V lost 2 bases, J lost 2 bases, and 5 bases lay in between.

The count of this clone is one. The V call is TRBV19, the J call TRBJ2-1, with 9 bases matching TRBD2. Trimming cost V 6 bases and J 5 bases; bases outside gene matches: 14. This CDR3 is 17 amino acids long. The germline V gene has CDR1 LNHDA and CDR2 SQIVND (reference sequence). The CDR3 loop is CASSNLIRLAAHNEQFF. As DNA, the CDR3 is TGTGCCAGTAGCAACCTAATCCGACTAGCGGCTCACAATGAGCAGTTCTTC.

V and J are TRBV15 and TRBJ1-3; a possible D gene is TRBD1 (5 bases). Germline assignment: CDR1 LNHNV and CDR2 YYDKDF (reference sequence). The CDR3 has 15 residues. V gave up 8 bases and J gave up 0 bases, with 14 bases separating them. The CDR3 spells CATRRGDYSGNTIYF. In DNA, the CDR3 is TGTGCCACCCGACGGGGGGACTACTCTGGAAACACCATATATTTT.

The rearrangement uses TRBV9 and TRBJ1-5; unclear D gene. The CDR3 consists of 13 residues. Trimming left V 1 base short and J 6 bases short, with 8 bases between. The germline gives CDR1 SGDLS, CDR2 YYNGEE. For the CDR3, the DNA is TGTGCCAGCAGCGTAAGGGAGGGTCAGCCCCAGCATTTT. Translated, it gives CASSVREGQPQHF.

CDR3 bases: TGTGCCAGCAGCTTAAATAAGCCACCCATCGGGAATGAGCAGTTCTTC. The encoded protein is CASSLNKPPIGNEQFF. This chain uses TRBV7-6 with TRBJ2-1; D remains unclear. CDR3 length equals 16 residues. V shed 2 bases and J shed 7 bases, with 18 bases lying between them. From germline, CDR1 is SGHVS and CDR2 FNYEAQ. Drawing the rest from reference TRBV7-6 and TRBJ2-1, the complete variable domain is GAGVSQSPRYKVTKRGQDVALRCDPISGHVSLYWYRQALGQGPEFLTYFNYEAQQDKSGLPNDRFSAERPEGSISTLTIQRTEQRDSAMYRCASSLNKPPIGNEQFFGPGTRLTVL.

This chain joins TRBV5-1 and TRBJ1-1; D possibly corresponds to TRBD1 (5 bases). The germline V gene encodes CDR1 SGHRS and CDR2 YFSETQ. V lost 6 bases to trimming and J lost 6 bases, with 15 bases between them. CDR3 length equals 13 residues. The DNA for the CDR3 is TGCGCCAGCACTCCCGGGGGAGGCTCTGAAGCTTTCTTT. Its protein is CASTPGGGSEAFF.

The chain combines TRBV9 with TRBJ1-4; perhaps TRBD1 as D (6 bases). V gave up 2 bases and J gave up 12 bases, with 14 bases separating them. The CDR3 is 13 residues long. Germline CDR1 is SGDLS and CDR2 is YYNGEE. DNA for the CDR3: TGTGCCAGCAGCGTCGTGCAAGAGGGGGAACTGTTTTTT. This codes for CASSVVQEGELFF. Full variable domain (remainder filled in from reference TRBV9 and TRBJ1-4): DSGVTQTPKHLITATGQRVTLRCSPRSGDLSVYWYQQSLDQGLQFLIQYYNGEERAKGNILERFSAQQFPDLHSELNLSSLELGDSALYFCASSVVQEGELFFGSGTQLSVL.

The CDR3 loop is CASSLRGGNIQYF. The CDR3, as DNA: TGTGCCAGCAGCCTTAGAGGGGGTAACATTCAGTACTTC. This chain uses TRBV2 with TRBJ2-4; a weak D match, TRBD1 (6 bases). V lost 6 bases and J 7 bases, leaving 13 bases between the germline ends. The CDR3 consists of 13 residues. Germline lookup yields CDR1 SNHLY and CDR2 FYNNEI.

This clone was found a few times. The chain is built from TRBV5-1 and TRBJ2-1, with no clear D. This CDR3 region has 11 residues. CDR1 and CDR2 (germline): SGHRS, YFSETQ. With 2 bases removed from V and 11 bases from J, the gap between germline ends came to 8 bases. CDR3 loop: CASSFHKQQFF. CDR3 DNA sequence: TGCGCCAGCAGCTTCCATAAGCAGCAGTTCTTC.

This clone came up a few times. CDR3 sequence reads: CASSSNTGGRDYTF. The CDR3 region has the DNA TGTGCCAGCAGTTCGAACACAGGGGGAAGAGACTACACCTTC. The chain links TRBV27 to TRBJ1-2, with 8 positions matching TRBD1. This CDR3 has 14 residues. After removal of 4 bases from V and 10 bases from J, the junction contained 11 bases not matched to a gene. CDR1 is MNHEY, CDR2 SMNVEV, per germline (reference sequence).

CDR3: CASSERLAGGTGELFF. In DNA, the CDR3 is TGTGCCAGCAGTGAAAGGCTAGCAGGGGGCACCGGGGAGCTGTTTTTT. V and J are TRBV2 and TRBJ2-2; TRBD1 agrees at 7 bases. Germline loops: CDR1 SNHLY, CDR2 FYNNEI. V was clipped by 2 bases and J by 4 bases; unmatched bases: 7. The CDR3 sequence is 16 residues long.

CDR3 region: CASRRENNQPQHF. The DNA of the CDR3 is TGTGCCAGCAGGAGAGAGAACAATCAGCCCCAGCATTTT. The V and J genes are TRBV2 and TRBJ1-5; D gene ambiguous. Germline V CDR1 and CDR2: SNHLY, FYNNEI. This CDR3 is 13 amino acids long. V shed 6 bases and J shed 3 bases, with 9 bases lying between them.